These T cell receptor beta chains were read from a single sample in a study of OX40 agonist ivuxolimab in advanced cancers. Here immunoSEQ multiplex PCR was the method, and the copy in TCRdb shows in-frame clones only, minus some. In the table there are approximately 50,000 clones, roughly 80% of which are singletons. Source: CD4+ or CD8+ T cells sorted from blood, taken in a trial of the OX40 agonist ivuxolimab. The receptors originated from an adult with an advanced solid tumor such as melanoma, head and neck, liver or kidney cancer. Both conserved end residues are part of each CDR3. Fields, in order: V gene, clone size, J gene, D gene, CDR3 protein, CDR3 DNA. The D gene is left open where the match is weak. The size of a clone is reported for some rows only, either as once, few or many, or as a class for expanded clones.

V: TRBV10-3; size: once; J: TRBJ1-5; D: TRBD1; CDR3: CAISFTGGDQPQHF; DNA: TGTGCCATCAGTTTCACAGGGGGCGATCAGCCCCAGCATTTT
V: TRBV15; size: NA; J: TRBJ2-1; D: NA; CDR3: CATSRDPGNEQFF; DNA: TGTGCCACCAGCCGGGATCCCGGCAATGAGCAGTTCTTC
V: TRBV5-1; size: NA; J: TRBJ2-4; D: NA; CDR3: CASSLGGNIQYF; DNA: TGCGCCAGCAGCTTGGGGGGGAACATTCAGTACTTC
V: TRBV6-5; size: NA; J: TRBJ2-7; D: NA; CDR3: CASSSVYEQYF; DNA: TGTGCCAGCAGTTCGGTCTACGAGCAGTACTTC
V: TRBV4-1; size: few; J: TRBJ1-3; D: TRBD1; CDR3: CASSRPGQEISGNTIYF; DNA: TGCGCCAGCAGCCGACCGGGACAGGAGATCTCTGGAAACACCATATATTTT
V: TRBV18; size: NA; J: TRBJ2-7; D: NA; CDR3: CASSPPDGYEQYF; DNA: TGTGCCAGCTCACCGCCGGACGGCTACGAGCAGTACTTC
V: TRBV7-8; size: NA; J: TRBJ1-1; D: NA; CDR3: CASSLVGGSSWNTEAFF; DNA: TGTGCCAGCAGCTTAGTAGGTGGCAGCTCTTGGAACACTGAAGCTTTCTTT
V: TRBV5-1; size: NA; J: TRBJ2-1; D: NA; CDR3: CASSLGLNNEQFF; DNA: TGCGCCAGCAGCTTGGGGCTGAACAATGAGCAGTTCTTC
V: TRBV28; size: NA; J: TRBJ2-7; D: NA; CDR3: CASSFDRGAGPLYEQYF; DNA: TGTGCCAGCAGTTTCGATCGGGGCGCGGGACCGCTCTACGAGCAGTACTTC
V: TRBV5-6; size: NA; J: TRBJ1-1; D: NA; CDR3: CASSFWDRVTEAFF; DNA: TGTGCCAGCAGCTTTTGGGATAGGGTGACTGAAGCTTTCTTT
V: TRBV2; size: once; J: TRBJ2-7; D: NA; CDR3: CASIQLRRAVIYEQYF; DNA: TGTGCCAGCATCCAACTCCGGAGGGCAGTTATCTACGAGCAGTACTTC
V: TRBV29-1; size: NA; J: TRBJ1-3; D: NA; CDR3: CSVEEGRSRNTIYF; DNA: TGCAGCGTTGAAGAGGGCAGGTCCCGCAACACCATATATTTT
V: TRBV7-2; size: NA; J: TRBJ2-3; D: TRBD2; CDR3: CAIGTSGKHTQYF; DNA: TGTGCCATCGGGACTAGCGGGAAGCATACGCAGTATTTT
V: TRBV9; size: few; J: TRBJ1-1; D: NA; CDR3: CASSVDHSGPGTEAFF; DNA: TGTGCCAGCAGCGTAGATCATAGCGGGCCCGGCACTGAAGCTTTCTTT
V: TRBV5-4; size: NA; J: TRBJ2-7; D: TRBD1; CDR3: CASSLDLGGGYEQYF; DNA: TGTGCCAGCAGCTTGGACTTAGGGGGCGGCTACGAGCAGTACTTC
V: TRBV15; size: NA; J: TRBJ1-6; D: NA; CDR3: CATSRVQGTSPLHF; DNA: TGTGCCACCAGCAGAGTCCAGGGGACTTCACCCCTCCACTTT
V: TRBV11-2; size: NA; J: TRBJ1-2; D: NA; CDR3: CASSLRGGGLHYGYTF; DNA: TGTGCCAGCAGCCTCAGAGGTGGAGGGCTTCACTATGGCTACACCTTC
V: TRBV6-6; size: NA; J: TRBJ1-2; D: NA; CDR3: CATRELSGRYTF; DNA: TGTGCCACTCGGGAGCTGTCAGGCCGCTACACCTTC
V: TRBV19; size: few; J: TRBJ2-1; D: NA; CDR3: CASSRGSTGAPYNEQFF; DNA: TGTGCCAGTAGTAGAGGATCGACCGGGGCCCCCTACAATGAGCAGTTCTTC
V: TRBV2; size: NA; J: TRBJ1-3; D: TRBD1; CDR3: CASRDRGNTIYF; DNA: TGTGCCAGCAGGGACAGGGGAAACACCATATATTTT
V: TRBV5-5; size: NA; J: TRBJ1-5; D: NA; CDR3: CASSFGRFSNQPQHF; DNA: TGTGCCAGCAGCTTTGGACGGTTTAGCAATCAGCCCCAGCATTTT
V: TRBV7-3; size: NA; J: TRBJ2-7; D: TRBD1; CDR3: CASSLGDRDSGEQYF; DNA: TGTGCCAGCAGCTTAGGCGACAGGGATTCGGGTGAGCAGTACTTC
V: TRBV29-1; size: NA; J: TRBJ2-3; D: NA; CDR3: CSVASGAGTDTQYF; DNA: TGCAGCGTTGCTTCGGGAGCCGGCACAGATACGCAGTATTTT
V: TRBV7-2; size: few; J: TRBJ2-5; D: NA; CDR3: CASSLRGSGRSKVSETQYF; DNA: TGTGCCAGCAGCTTAAGGGGATCCGGAAGGTCTAAGGTATCGGAGACCCAGTACTTC
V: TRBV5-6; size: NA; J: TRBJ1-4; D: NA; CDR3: CASSSYLIATNEKLFF; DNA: TGTGCCAGCAGCTCCTACTTAATTGCAACTAATGAAAAACTGTTTTTT
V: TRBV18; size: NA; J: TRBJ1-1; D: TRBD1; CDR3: CASSSGQGGTEAFF; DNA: TGTGCCAGCTCCAGCGGACAGGGAGGCACTGAAGCTTTCTTT